The clone carrying this T cell receptor (beta chain) was counted at least ten times. The antigen is not known. Molecular barcoded adaptors covering alpha/delta and beta/gamma chains were used on around 370 ng RNA. TCRdb processed the reads anew with MiXCR; each CDR3 protein has one entry. The table lists 60,000 to 75,000 distinct CDR3 sequences, approximately 18% of them singletons. These data belong to a study of read filtering for tumor transcriptome and immune sequencing. Trimming pared 6 bases from V and 3 bases from J, leaving 18 bases between. Germline CDR1 is DFQATT and CDR2 is SNEGSKA (reference sequence). This CDR3 is 14 amino acids long. Study-level findings and limits: About 80% of IR-seq clonotypes had one read, totaling around 3.3% of reads; RNA-seq: about 70% and 40%. IR-seq captured clonotypes deeper and more reliably than RNA-seq.

The receptor comes from a donor at least 40 years old with multiple myeloma. The chain has TRBV20-1 and TRBJ2-7, with no clear D. The sample was a population of CD138-negative cells sorted from bone marrow. The CDR3 spells CSAPRWPDRYEQYF. The CDR3 region has the DNA TGCAGTGCCCCTAGGTGGCCTGACCGCTACGAGCAGTACTTC.